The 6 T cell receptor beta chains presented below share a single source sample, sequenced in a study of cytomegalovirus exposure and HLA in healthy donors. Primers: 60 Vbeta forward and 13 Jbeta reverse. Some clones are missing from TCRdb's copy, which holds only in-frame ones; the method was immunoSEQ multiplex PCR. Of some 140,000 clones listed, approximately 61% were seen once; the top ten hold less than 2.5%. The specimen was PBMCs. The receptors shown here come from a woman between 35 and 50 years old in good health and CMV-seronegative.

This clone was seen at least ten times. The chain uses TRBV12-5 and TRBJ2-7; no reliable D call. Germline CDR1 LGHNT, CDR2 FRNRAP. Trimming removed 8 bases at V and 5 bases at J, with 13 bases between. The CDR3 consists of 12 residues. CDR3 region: CASTRKRNEQYF. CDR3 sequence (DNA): TGTGCTAGTACAAGAAAGAGGAACGAGCAGTACTTC. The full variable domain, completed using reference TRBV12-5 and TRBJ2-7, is DARVTQTPRHKVTEMGQEVTMRCQPILGHNTVFWYRQTMMQGLELLAYFRNRAPLDDSGMPKDRFSAEMPDATLATLKIQPSEPRDSAVYFCASTRKRNEQYFGPGTRLTVT.

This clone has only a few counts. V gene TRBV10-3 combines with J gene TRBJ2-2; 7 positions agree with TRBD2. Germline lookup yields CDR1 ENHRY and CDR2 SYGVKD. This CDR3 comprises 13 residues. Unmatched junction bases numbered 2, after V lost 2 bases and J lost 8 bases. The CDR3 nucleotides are TGTGCCATCAGTGAGCTTAGCGGGGGGGAGCTGTTTTTT. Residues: CAISELSGGELFF.

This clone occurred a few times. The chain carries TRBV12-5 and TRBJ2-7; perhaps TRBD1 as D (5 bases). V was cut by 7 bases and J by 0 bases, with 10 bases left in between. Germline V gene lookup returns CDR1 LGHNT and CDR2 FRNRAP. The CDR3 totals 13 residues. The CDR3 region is CASAQGSSYEQYF. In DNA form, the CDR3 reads TGTGCTAGTGCCCAGGGCAGCTCCTACGAGCAGTACTTC. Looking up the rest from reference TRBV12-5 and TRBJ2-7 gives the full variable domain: DARVTQTPRHKVTEMGQEVTMRCQPILGHNTVFWYRQTMMQGLELLAYFRNRAPLDDSGMPKDRFSAEMPDATLATLKIQPSEPRDSAVYFCASAQGSSYEQYFGPGTRLTVT.

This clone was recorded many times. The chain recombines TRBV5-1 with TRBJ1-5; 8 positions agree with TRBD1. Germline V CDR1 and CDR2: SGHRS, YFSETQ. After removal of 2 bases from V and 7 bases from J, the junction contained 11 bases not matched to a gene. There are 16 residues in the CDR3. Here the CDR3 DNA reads TGCGCCAGCAGCTTAGCTGGACAGGGAGAAGGGCAGCCCCAGCATTTT. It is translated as CASSLAGQGEGQPQHF.

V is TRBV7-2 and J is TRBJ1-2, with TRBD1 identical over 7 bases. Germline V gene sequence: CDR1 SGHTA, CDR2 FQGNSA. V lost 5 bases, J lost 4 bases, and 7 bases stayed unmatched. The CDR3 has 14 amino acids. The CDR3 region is CASSPQQGRYGYTF. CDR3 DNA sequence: TGTGCCAGCAGCCCTCAACAGGGGCGCTATGGCTACACCTTC.

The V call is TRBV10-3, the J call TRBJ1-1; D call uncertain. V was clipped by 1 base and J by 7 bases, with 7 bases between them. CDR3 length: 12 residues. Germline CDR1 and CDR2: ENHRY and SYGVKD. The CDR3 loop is CAISEYESEAFF. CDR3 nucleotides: TGTGCCATCAGTGAGTATGAGAGTGAAGCTTTCTTT.